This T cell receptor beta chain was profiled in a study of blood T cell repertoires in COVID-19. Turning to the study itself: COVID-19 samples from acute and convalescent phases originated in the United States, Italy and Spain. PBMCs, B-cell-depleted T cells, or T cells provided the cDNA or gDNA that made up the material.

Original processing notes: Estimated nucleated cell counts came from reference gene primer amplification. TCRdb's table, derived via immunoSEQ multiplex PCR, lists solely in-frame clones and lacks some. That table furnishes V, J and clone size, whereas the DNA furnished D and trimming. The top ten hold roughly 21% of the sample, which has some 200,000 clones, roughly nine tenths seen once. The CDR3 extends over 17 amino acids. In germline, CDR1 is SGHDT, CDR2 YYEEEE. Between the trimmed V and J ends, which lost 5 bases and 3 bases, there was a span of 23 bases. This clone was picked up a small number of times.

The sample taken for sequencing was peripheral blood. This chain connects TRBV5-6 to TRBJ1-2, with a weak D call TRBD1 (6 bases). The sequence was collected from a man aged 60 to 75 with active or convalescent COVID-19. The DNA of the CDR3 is TGTGCCAGCAGAACTAACAGGGAGTTTTACCCTTACTATGGCTACACCTTC. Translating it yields CASRTNREFYPYYGYTF.